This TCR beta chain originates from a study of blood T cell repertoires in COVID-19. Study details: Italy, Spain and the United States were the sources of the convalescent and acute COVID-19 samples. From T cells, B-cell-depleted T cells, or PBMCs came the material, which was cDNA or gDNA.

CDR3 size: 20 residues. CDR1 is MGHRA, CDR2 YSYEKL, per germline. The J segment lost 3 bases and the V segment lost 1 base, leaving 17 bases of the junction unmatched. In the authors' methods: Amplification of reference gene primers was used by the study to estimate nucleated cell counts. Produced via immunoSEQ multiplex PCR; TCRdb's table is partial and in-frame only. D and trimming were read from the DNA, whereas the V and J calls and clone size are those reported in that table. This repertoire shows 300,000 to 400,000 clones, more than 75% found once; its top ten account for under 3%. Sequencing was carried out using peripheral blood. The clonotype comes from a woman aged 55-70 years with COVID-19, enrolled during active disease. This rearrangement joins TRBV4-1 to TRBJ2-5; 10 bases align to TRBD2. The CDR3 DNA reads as TGCGCCAGCAGCCAAGGCCTAAATGTTGGTGCTAGCGGGGGAAAAGAGACCCAGTACTTC. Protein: CASSQGLNVGASGGKETQYF.